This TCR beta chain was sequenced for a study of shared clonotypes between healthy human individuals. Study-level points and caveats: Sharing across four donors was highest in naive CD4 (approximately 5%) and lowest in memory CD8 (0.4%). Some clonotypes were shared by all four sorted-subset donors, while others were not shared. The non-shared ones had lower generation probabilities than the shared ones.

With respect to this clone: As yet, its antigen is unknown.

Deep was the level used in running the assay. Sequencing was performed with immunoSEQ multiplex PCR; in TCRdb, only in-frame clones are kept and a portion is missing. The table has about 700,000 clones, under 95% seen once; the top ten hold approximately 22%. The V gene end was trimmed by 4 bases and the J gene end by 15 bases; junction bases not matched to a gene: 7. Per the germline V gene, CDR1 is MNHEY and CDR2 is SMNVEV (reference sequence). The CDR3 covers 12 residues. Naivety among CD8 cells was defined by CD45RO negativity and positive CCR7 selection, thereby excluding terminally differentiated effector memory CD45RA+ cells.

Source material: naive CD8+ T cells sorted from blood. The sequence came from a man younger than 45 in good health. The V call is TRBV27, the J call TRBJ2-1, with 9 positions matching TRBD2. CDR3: CASSWTSVVLFF. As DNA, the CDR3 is TGTGCCAGCAGTTGGACTAGCGTAGTTCTGTTCTTC.